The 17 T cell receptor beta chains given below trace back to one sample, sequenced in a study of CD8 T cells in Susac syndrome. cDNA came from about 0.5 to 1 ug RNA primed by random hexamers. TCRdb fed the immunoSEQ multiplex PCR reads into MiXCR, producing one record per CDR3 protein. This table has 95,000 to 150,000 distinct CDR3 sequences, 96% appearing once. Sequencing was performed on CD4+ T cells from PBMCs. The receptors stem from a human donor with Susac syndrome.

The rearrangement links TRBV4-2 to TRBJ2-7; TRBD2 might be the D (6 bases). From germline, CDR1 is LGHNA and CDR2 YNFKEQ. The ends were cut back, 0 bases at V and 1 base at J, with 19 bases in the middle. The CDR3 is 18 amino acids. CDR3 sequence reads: CASSQERSAGIYSYEQYF. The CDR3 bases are TGTGCCAGCAGCCAAGAACGCTCAGCGGGTATCTATTCCTACGAGCAGTACTTC.

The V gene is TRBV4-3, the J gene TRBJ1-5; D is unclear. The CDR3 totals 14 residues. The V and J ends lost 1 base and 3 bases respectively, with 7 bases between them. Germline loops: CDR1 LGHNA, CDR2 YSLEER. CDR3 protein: CASSQGQFNQPQHF. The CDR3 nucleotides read TGCGCCAGCAGCCAAGGACAATTCAATCAGCCCCAGCATTTT.

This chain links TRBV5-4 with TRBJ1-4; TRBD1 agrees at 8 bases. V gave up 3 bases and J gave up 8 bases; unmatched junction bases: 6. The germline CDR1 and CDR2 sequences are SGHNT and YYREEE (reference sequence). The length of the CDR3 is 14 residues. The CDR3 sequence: CASSSTGGGEKLFF. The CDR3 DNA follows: TGTGCCAGCAGCTCCACAGGGGGAGGGGAAAAACTGTTTTTT.

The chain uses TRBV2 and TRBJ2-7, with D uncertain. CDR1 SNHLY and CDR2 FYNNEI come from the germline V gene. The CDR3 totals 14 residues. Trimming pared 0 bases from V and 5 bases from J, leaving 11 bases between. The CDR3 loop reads CASSEARPRNEQYF. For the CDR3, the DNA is TGTGCCAGCAGTGAAGCAAGACCCAGGAACGAGCAGTACTTC.

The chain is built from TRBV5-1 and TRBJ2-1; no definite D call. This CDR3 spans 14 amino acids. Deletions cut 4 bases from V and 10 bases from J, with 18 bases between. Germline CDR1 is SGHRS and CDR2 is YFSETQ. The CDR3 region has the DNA TGCGCCAGCAGCCCCATTACCCCTAGTCGCGAGCAGTTCTTC. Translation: CASSPITPSREQFF.

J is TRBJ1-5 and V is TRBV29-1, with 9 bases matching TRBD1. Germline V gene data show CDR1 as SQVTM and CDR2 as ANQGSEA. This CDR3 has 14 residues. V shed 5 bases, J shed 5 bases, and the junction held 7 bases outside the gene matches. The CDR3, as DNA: TGCAGCGTTACCACAGGGGGCAGGGATCAGCCCCAGCATTTT. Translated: CSVTTGGRDQPQHF. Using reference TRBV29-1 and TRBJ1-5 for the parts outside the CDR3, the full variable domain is SAVISQKPSRDICQRGTSLTIQCQVDSQVTMMFWYRQQPGQSLTLIATANQGSEATYESGFVIDKFPISRPNLTFSTLTVSNMSPEDSSIYLCSVTTGGRDQPQHFGDGTRLSIL.

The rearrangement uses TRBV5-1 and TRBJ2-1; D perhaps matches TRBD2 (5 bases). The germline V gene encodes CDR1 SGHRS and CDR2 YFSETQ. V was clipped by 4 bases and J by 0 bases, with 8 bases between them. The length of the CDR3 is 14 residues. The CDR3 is CASSASGSYNEQFF. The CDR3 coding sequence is TGCGCCAGCAGCGCCAGCGGCTCCTACAATGAGCAGTTCTTC.

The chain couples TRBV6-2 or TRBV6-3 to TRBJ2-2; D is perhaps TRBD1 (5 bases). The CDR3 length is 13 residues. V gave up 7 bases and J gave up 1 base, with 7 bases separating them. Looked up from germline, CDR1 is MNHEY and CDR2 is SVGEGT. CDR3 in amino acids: CASTTGNTGELFF. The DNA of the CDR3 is TGTGCCAGCACCACAGGGAACACCGGGGAGCTGTTTTTT.

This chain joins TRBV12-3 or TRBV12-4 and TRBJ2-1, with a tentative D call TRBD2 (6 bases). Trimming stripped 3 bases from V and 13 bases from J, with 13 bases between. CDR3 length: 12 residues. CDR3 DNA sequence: TGTGCCAGCAGTTTTAGAAGGGAGGAACAGTTCTTC. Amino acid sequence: CASSFRREEQFF.

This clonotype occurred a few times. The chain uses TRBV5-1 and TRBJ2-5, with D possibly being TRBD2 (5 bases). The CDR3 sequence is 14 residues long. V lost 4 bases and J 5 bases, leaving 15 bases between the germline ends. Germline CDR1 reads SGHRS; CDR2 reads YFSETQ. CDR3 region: CASSHGDGKETQYF. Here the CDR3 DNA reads TGCGCCAGCAGCCACGGAGACGGGAAGGAGACCCAGTACTTC.

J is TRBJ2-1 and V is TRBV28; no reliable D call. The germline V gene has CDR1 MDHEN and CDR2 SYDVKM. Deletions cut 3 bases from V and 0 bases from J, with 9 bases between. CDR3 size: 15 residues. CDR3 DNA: TGTGCCAGCAGTTTCGGCATGAGCTCCTACAATGAGCAGTTCTTC. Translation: CASSFGMSSYNEQFF.

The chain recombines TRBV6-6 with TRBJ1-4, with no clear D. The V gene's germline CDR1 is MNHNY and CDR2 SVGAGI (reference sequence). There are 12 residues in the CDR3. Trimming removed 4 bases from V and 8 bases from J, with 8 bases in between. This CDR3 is CASSLGDEKLFF. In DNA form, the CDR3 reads TGTGCCAGCAGTTTGGGTGACGAAAAACTGTTTTTT.

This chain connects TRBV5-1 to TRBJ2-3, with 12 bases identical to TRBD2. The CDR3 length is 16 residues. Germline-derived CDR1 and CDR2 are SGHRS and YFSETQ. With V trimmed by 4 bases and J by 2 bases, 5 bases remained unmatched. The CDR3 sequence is CASSATSGRFTDTQYF. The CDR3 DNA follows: TGCGCCAGCAGCGCGACTAGCGGGAGATTCACAGATACGCAGTATTTT.

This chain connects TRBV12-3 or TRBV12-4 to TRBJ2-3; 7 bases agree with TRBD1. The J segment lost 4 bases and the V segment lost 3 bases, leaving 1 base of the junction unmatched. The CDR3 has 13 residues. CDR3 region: CASSFTGADTQYF. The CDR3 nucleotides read TGTGCCAGCAGTTTTACAGGGGCAGATACGCAGTATTTT.

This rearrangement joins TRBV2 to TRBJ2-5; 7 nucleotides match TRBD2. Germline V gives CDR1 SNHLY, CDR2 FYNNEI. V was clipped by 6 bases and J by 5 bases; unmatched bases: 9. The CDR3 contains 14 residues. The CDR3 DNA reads TGTGCCAGCAGGGATAGCGGGTGGGGTGAGACCCAGTACTTC. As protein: CASRDSGWGETQYF.

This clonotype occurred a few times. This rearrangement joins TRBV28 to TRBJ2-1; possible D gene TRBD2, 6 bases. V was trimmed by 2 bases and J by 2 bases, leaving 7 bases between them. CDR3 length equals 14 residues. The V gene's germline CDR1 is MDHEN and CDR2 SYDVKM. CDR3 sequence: CASSLGGTYNEQFF. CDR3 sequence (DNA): TGTGCCAGCAGTTTAGGCGGGACCTACAATGAGCAGTTCTTC.

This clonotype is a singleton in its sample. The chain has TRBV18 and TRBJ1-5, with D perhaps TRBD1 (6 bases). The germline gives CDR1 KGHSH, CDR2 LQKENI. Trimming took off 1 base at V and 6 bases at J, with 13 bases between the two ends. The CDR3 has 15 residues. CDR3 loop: CASSPRAGAGQPQHF. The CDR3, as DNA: TGTGCCAGCTCACCACGTGCGGGGGCTGGTCAGCCCCAGCATTTT.